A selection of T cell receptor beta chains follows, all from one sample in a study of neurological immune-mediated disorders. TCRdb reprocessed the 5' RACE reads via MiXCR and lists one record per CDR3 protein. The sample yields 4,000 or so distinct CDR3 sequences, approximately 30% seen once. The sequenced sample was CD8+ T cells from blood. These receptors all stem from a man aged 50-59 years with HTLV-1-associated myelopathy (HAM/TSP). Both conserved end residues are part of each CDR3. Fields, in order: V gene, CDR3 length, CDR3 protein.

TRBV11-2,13,CASSLGTSGEQYF
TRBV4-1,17,CASSQDFSGRGYNEQFF
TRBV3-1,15,CASSLPGLAVNEQFF
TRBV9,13,CASSADRGAEAFF
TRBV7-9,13,CASITDRALEQYF
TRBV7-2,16,CASSSGTSGGGDTQYF
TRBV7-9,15,CASIGDRMTTDTQYF
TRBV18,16,CASSPPRQGGGETQYF
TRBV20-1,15,CSASARGPNSYEQYF
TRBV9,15,CASSVNRQGGDEQFF
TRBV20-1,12,CSAAGPPYEQYF
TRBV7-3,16,CASSLIRGAEATEAFF
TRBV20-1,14,CSASVAGRLDTQYF
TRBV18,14,CASSPQGYYNEQFF
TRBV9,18,CASSAQASGILSTDTQYF
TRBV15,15,CATSRDRTNSYGYTF
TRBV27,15,CASRPLGTAPYEQYF
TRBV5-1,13,CASTDRGSYEAFF
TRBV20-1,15,CSARDRQEANYGYTF
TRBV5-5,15,CASSLLGGSNQPQHF
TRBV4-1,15,CASSQGQGEGQPQHF
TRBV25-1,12,CASSELGETQYF
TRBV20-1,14,CSAGATSGYNEQFF
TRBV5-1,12,CASSSTGNEQFF
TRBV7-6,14,CASSLGAGGLEQFF
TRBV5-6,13,CASSTRLNTEAFF
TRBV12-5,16,CASGPRDSHRYQPQHF
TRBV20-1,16,CSARDYDGLAGVEQFF
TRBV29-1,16,CSVGAPEQGAGYGYTF
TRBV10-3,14,CAISEGHGTGELFF
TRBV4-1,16,CASSQAGGGQKNTIYF
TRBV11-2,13,CASSLDLGYEQYF
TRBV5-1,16,CASSPGTSGLTDTQYF
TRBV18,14,CASSPPEGYYEQYF
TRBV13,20,CASSFYICSASPLGAEEQYF
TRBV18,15,CASSPDRMNADTQYF
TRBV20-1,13,CSATHGGNTEAFF
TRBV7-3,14,CASSPAQGAYEQYF